The rows below give T cell receptor beta chains drawn from one sample of a study of cytomegalovirus exposure and HLA in healthy donors. Sequencing was performed with immunoSEQ multiplex PCR; in TCRdb, only in-frame clones are kept and a portion is missing. In the table there are 160,000 or so clones, just over 70% of which are singletons. The source material was PBMCs. The receptors stem from a human donor in good health. Each CDR3 is given with its conserved first and last residue. Each record gives: V gene, D gene, J gene, clone size, CDR3 protein, CDR3 DNA. D genes are given only for firm matches. The listing skips clone size in some rows; elsewhere it reads once, few, many or a size class.

V gene: TRBV5-1; D gene: TRBD1; J gene: TRBJ1-2; clone size: NA; CDR3 protein: CASSLGGQGNYGYTF; CDR3 DNA: TGCGCCAGCAGCTTGGGGGGACAGGGAAACTATGGCTACACCTTC
V gene: TRBV2; D gene: TRBD1; J gene: TRBJ1-5; clone size: NA; CDR3 protein: CASSGPGQGYSNQPQHF; CDR3 DNA: TGTGCCAGCAGTGGCCCGGGACAGGGGTATAGCAATCAGCCCCAGCATTTT
V gene: TRBV29-1; D gene: TRBD2; J gene: TRBJ2-1; clone size: NA; CDR3 protein: CSVSGGGDEQFF; CDR3 DNA: TGCAGCGTCAGCGGGGGGGGTGATGAGCAGTTCTTC
V gene: TRBV27; D gene: TRBD1; J gene: TRBJ1-5; clone size: NA; CDR3 protein: CASRQGTGGDGSNQPQHF; CDR3 DNA: TGTGCCAGCAGGCAAGGGACAGGGGGAGACGGGAGCAATCAGCCCCAGCATTTT
V gene: TRBV27; D gene: TRBD2; J gene: TRBJ2-1; clone size: NA; CDR3 protein: CASARGTSSNEQFF; CDR3 DNA: TGTGCCAGCGCCCGGGGGACTAGCAGCAATGAGCAGTTCTTC
V gene: TRBV4-1; D gene: TRBD1; J gene: TRBJ2-7; clone size: NA; CDR3 protein: CASSQGPGQNYEQYF; CDR3 DNA: TGCGCCAGCAGCCAAGGCCCGGGACAGAACTACGAGCAGTACTTC
V gene: TRBV4-1; D gene: NA; J gene: TRBJ1-5; clone size: NA; CDR3 protein: CASSQWSRGQPQHF; CDR3 DNA: TGCGCCAGCAGCCAATGGAGCAGGGGTCAGCCCCAGCATTTT
V gene: TRBV10-3; D gene: TRBD1; J gene: TRBJ2-5; clone size: NA; CDR3 protein: CAISLGTGIETQYF; CDR3 DNA: TGTGCCATCAGTCTTGGGACAGGGATCGAGACCCAGTACTTC
V gene: TRBV20-1; D gene: NA; J gene: TRBJ1-1; clone size: NA; CDR3 protein: CSAQRQFEAFF; CDR3 DNA: TGCAGTGCTCAACGACAGTTTGAAGCTTTCTTT
V gene: TRBV7-8; D gene: NA; J gene: TRBJ1-5; clone size: few; CDR3 protein: CASSLGGMMQPQHF; CDR3 DNA: TGTGCCAGCAGCTTAGGCGGAATGATGCAGCCCCAGCATTTT
V gene: TRBV5-1; D gene: TRBD1; J gene: TRBJ1-1; clone size: NA; CDR3 protein: CASSLRQGGGAFF; CDR3 DNA: TGCGCCAGCAGCTTGCGGCAGGGGGGAGGTGCTTTCTTT
V gene: TRBV10-3; D gene: TRBD1; J gene: TRBJ1-2; clone size: NA; CDR3 protein: CAITQGVSGYTF; CDR3 DNA: TGTGCCATCACTCAGGGGGTGTCTGGCTACACCTTC
V gene: TRBV10-1; D gene: TRBD1; J gene: TRBJ2-7; clone size: NA; CDR3 protein: CASSGGQGMGITIYEQYF; CDR3 DNA: TGCGCCAGCAGTGGAGGACAGGGTATGGGGATAACTATCTACGAGCAGTACTTC
V gene: TRBV11-2; D gene: TRBD2; J gene: TRBJ2-5; clone size: few; CDR3 protein: CASSSGLAGTGETQYF; CDR3 DNA: TGTGCCAGCAGCTCAGGACTAGCGGGGACGGGAGAGACCCAGTACTTC
V gene: TRBV4-1; D gene: TRBD1; J gene: TRBJ1-5; clone size: NA; CDR3 protein: CASSQTGTGSHSNQPQHF; CDR3 DNA: TGCGCCAGCAGCCAGACCGGGACAGGCTCCCATAGCAATCAGCCCCAGCATTTT
V gene: TRBV7-9; D gene: NA; J gene: TRBJ2-2; clone size: NA; CDR3 protein: CASSLGRYTGELFF; CDR3 DNA: TGTGCCAGCAGCTTAGGGCGGTACACCGGGGAGCTGTTTTTT
V gene: TRBV27; D gene: TRBD2; J gene: TRBJ2-3; clone size: NA; CDR3 protein: CASSPWGGGSTDTQYF; CDR3 DNA: TGTGCCAGCAGCCCCTGGGGCGGGGGGAGCACAGATACGCAGTATTTT
V gene: TRBV30; D gene: NA; J gene: TRBJ2-3; clone size: NA; CDR3 protein: CAWSVGAPTDTQYF; CDR3 DNA: TGTGCCTGGAGTGTGGGGGCCCCCACAGATACGCAGTATTTT
V gene: TRBV7-9; D gene: NA; J gene: TRBJ2-7; clone size: once; CDR3 protein: CASSLEAGVTYEQYF; CDR3 DNA: TGTGCCAGCAGCTTGGAAGCAGGGGTGACCTACGAGCAGTACTTC
V gene: TRBV6-5; D gene: NA; J gene: TRBJ1-1; clone size: NA; CDR3 protein: CASSYYRDAGTEAFF; CDR3 DNA: TGTGCCAGCAGTTACTACCGGGACGCGGGGACTGAAGCTTTCTTT
V gene: TRBV7-7; D gene: TRBD1; J gene: TRBJ2-7; clone size: few; CDR3 protein: CASSSRDSVSYEQYF; CDR3 DNA: TGTGCTAGCAGCTCCCGGGACAGTGTCTCCTACGAGCAGTACTTC
V gene: TRBV7-9; D gene: TRBD2; J gene: TRBJ2-5; clone size: NA; CDR3 protein: CASSLGLAGETQYF; CDR3 DNA: TGTGCCAGCAGCCTGGGACTAGCGGGAGAGACCCAGTACTTC
V gene: TRBV19; D gene: TRBD2; J gene: TRBJ2-2; clone size: NA; CDR3 protein: CASSALAGPNTGELFF; CDR3 DNA: TGTGCCAGTAGTGCCCTAGCGGGGCCGAACACCGGGGAGCTGTTTTTT
V gene: TRBV9; D gene: NA; J gene: TRBJ2-7; clone size: NA; CDR3 protein: CASSVAGGAAYEQYF; CDR3 DNA: TGTGCCAGCAGCGTAGCAGGCGGGGCCGCCTACGAGCAGTACTTC
V gene: TRBV7-2; D gene: TRBD2; J gene: TRBJ2-3; clone size: few; CDR3 protein: CASSLFSGGSDTQYF; CDR3 DNA: TGTGCCAGCAGCTTATTTTCCGGGGGGTCAGATACGCAGTATTTT
V gene: TRBV2; D gene: NA; J gene: TRBJ2-3; clone size: NA; CDR3 protein: CARGGGGSTDTQYF; CDR3 DNA: TGTGCCAGGGGGGGTGGGGGGAGCACAGATACGCAGTATTTT
V gene: TRBV30; D gene: NA; J gene: TRBJ1-1; clone size: few; CDR3 protein: CAWSAGASTEAFF; CDR3 DNA: TGTGCCTGGAGCGCAGGGGCGAGCACTGAAGCTTTCTTT
V gene: TRBV30; D gene: NA; J gene: TRBJ1-5; clone size: NA; CDR3 protein: CAWSVSQGQPQHF; CDR3 DNA: TGTGCCTGGAGTGTAAGCCAGGGACAGCCCCAGCATTTT
V gene: TRBV7-9; D gene: NA; J gene: TRBJ1-5; clone size: NA; CDR3 protein: CASSTASGYSNQPQHF; CDR3 DNA: TGTGCCAGCAGCACGGCCTCAGGCTATAGCAATCAGCCCCAGCATTTT
V gene: TRBV29-1; D gene: TRBD1; J gene: TRBJ1-1; clone size: NA; CDR3 protein: CSGGEGTDTEAFF; CDR3 DNA: TGCAGCGGGGGAGAGGGGACAGACACTGAAGCTTTCTTT
V gene: TRBV4-1; D gene: TRBD1; J gene: TRBJ1-2; clone size: NA; CDR3 protein: CASSQLTGEYGYTF; CDR3 DNA: TGCGCCAGCAGCCAACTGACAGGGGAGTATGGCTACACCTTC
V gene: TRBV7-9; D gene: TRBD1; J gene: TRBJ2-1; clone size: NA; CDR3 protein: CASSLDRGRNEQFF; CDR3 DNA: TGTGCCAGCAGCTTAGACAGGGGCCGCAATGAGCAGTTCTTC
V gene: TRBV19; D gene: TRBD1; J gene: TRBJ1-6; clone size: NA; CDR3 protein: CASSTQTGGRSPLHF; CDR3 DNA: TGTGCCAGTAGTACCCAGACAGGGGGCAGGTCACCCCTCCACTTT
V gene: TRBV27; D gene: NA; J gene: TRBJ1-2; clone size: NA; CDR3 protein: CASSHGVGENGYTF; CDR3 DNA: TGTGCCAGCAGCCACGGGGTAGGAGAGAATGGCTACACCTTC
V gene: TRBV19; D gene: TRBD2; J gene: TRBJ2-1; clone size: NA; CDR3 protein: CASSIAGGGNEQFF; CDR3 DNA: TGTGCCAGTAGTATTGCGGGGGGAGGTAATGAGCAGTTCTTC
V gene: TRBV7-3; D gene: NA; J gene: TRBJ2-1; clone size: NA; CDR3 protein: CASSLGGTYNEQFF; CDR3 DNA: TGTGCCAGCAGCTTAGGGGGGACCTACAATGAGCAGTTCTTC
V gene: TRBV11-2; D gene: NA; J gene: TRBJ2-7; clone size: NA; CDR3 protein: CASKGRDYEQYF; CDR3 DNA: TGTGCCAGCAAGGGCAGGGACTACGAGCAGTACTTC
V gene: TRBV6-4; D gene: NA; J gene: TRBJ2-2; clone size: NA; CDR3 protein: CASRPDITGELFF; CDR3 DNA: TGTGCCAGCAGGCCGGACATCACGGGGGAGCTGTTTTTT
V gene: TRBV7-2; D gene: TRBD2; J gene: TRBJ2-7; clone size: few; CDR3 protein: CASSLGGGISYEQYF; CDR3 DNA: TGTGCCAGCAGCTTAGGCGGGGGGATCTCCTACGAGCAGTACTTC